This TCR beta chain was observed in a study of cytomegalovirus exposure and HLA in healthy donors. Germline CDR1 GTSNPN, CDR2 SVGIG (reference sequence). This CDR3 spans 12 amino acids. Trimming stripped 7 bases from V and 6 bases from J, with 12 bases between. Turning to this clone: Antigen unknown.

The PCR contained 60 Vbeta and 13 Jbeta primers. Repertoires were generated with immunoSEQ multiplex PCR, while TCRdb's copy carries only in-frame clones and drops some. The repertoire holds about 120,000 clones, with approximately 78% as singletons. Study outcomes and limitations: Versus the approximately 700-donor mean, an Asian-associated ancestry cluster reportedly showed fewer N-insertions in a later analysis.

Sequenced material: PBMCs. The rearrangement joins TRBV30 to TRBJ2-2, with D perhaps TRBD1 (5 bases). The TCR was taken from a woman aged 25 to 45 in good health and CMV-seronegative. The CDR3 DNA sequence: TGTGCCTACCTAAGGGGCGCCGGGGAGCTGTTTTTT. Translated, it gives CAYLRGAGELFF.